The clone carrying this TCR beta chain has a count of ten or more. No antigen is known for it. Making the TCR beta libraries involved quantitative 5'-RACE with molecular barcodes. TCRdb reprocessed the 5' RACE reads via MiXCR and lists one record per CDR3 protein. The sample has under 850,000 distinct CDR3 sequences; 15% to 20% are singletons. This entry belongs to a study of CD8 T cells in ankylosing spondylitis. CDR1 is MNHEY and CDR2 is SVGAGI in the germline V gene. This CDR3 contains 14 residues. Trimming cost V 0 bases and J 1 base, with 6 bases left between them. Study-wide findings and caveats: Clones linked to disease, bearing a CD8+ phenotype, were relatively rare in peripheral blood. Apparently characteristic of ankylosing spondylitis blood was a TCR beta motif (about 8 highly homologous variants). Reports say disease-linked clones showed up significantly more in matched ankylosing spondylitis synovial fluid.

This chain joins TRBV6-5 and TRBJ1-1; D unclear. The sequenced sample was blood, either unsorted or a sorted T cell fraction (not recorded which). This clonotype was obtained from a male donor with ankylosing spondylitis. The CDR3 loop reads CASSYSTGNTEAFF. CDR3 bases: TGTGCCAGCAGTTACTCGACCGGGAACACTGAAGCTTTCTTT.